These 19 T cell receptor beta chains share one sample of origin, sequenced in a study of blood T cell repertoires in COVID-19. Only in-frame clones appear in the TCRdb table, and some are missing; sequencing was by immunoSEQ multiplex PCR. Of roughly 260,000 clones listed, about 89% are singletons. Sequenced input: PBMCs or T cells enriched from blood (not recorded which). All receptors come from a woman aged 18-29 years who had recovered from COVID-19.

The gene calls are TRBV19 and TRBJ1-1; D is unresolved. Looked up from germline, CDR1 is LNHDA and CDR2 is SQIVND (reference sequence). The germline V and J ends were trimmed by 4 bases and 0 bases, with 6 bases remaining between them. The CDR3 runs to 13 residues. CDR3 sequence: CASSTLLNTEAFF. CDR3 sequence (DNA): TGTGCCAGTAGTACTCTATTGAACACTGAAGCTTTCTTT. The full variable domain, in which reference TRBV19 and TRBJ1-1 provide the parts outside the CDR3, is DGGITQSPKYLFRKEGQNVTLSCEQNLNHDAMYWYRQDPGQGLRLIYYSQIVNDFQKGDIAEGYSVSREKKESFPLTVTSAQKNPTAFYLCASSTLLNTEAFFGQGTRLTVV.

This chain joins TRBV11-2 and TRBJ2-2; D possibly corresponds to TRBD2 (6 bases). The CDR3 contains 16 residues. Per the germline V gene, CDR1 is SGHAT and CDR2 is FQNNGV. V was clipped by 2 bases and J by 3 bases, with 13 bases between them. Written as DNA, the CDR3 is TGTGCCAGCAGCTTACTCAGCGGGCGGGACACCGGGGAGCTGTTTTTT. It specifies CASSLLSGRDTGELFF.

V is TRBV9 and J is TRBJ1-3; no reliable D call. Germline lookup yields CDR1 SGDLS and CDR2 YYNGEE. The CDR3 length is 16 residues. The ends were cut back, 0 bases at V and 0 bases at J, with 10 bases in the middle. CDR3 region: CASSVETPNSGNTIYF. The CDR3 DNA reads TGTGCCAGCAGCGTAGAGACACCTAACTCTGGAAACACCATATATTTT.

The chain carries TRBV7-8 and TRBJ1-2; D unresolved. CDR1 is SGHVS and CDR2 is FQNEAQ in the germline V gene. Between the trimmed V and J ends, which lost 2 bases and 7 bases, there was a span of 17 bases. The CDR3 spans 15 residues. Written as DNA, the CDR3 is TGTGCCAGCAGCTTAAGGCCAAGGGTCGGGGTTGGCTACACCTTC. Residues: CASSLRPRVGVGYTF.

The V gene is TRBV3-1 (or the pseudogene TRBV3-2), the J gene TRBJ1-1; D perhaps matches TRBD1 (6 bases). V was shortened by 1 base and J by 6 bases, with 12 bases between the two germline ends. The CDR3 is 14 amino acids. Germline loops: CDR1 LGHDT, CDR2 YNNKEL (reference sequence). The CDR3 sequence is CASSQGETGPEAFF. CDR3 DNA sequence: TGTGCCAGCAGCCAAGGTGAAACAGGGCCTGAAGCTTTCTTT.

The chain has TRBV10-3 and TRBJ1-1, with a weak D call TRBD1 (6 bases). The CDR3 consists of 15 residues. V was clipped by 6 bases and J by 7 bases, with 21 bases between them. Germline CDR1 reads ENHRY; CDR2 reads SYGVKD. CDR3 residues: CAISGSLTGINEAFF. CDR3 DNA: TGTGCCATCAGCGGATCCTTGACAGGAATAAATGAAGCTTTCTTT.

The gene calls are TRBV7-9 and TRBJ2-2; 7 bases map to TRBD1. The V and J ends lost 4 bases and 7 bases, in that order; junction bases with no gene match: 9. The CDR3 has 15 amino acids. Germline V CDR1 and CDR2: SEHNR, FQNEAQ (reference sequence). The CDR3 is CASSSYRQGNGELFF. The CDR3 nucleotides read TGTGCCAGCAGCTCTTACCGACAGGGTAACGGGGAGCTGTTTTTT. Full variable domain (rest looked up from reference TRBV7-9 and TRBJ2-2): DTGVSQNPRHKITKRGQNVTFRCDPISEHNRLYWYRQTLGQGPEFLTYFQNEAQLEKSRLLSDRFSAERPKGSFSTLEIQRTEQGDSAMYLCASSSYRQGNGELFFGEGSRLTVL.

CDR3 protein: CASSFNRGRDQPQHF. CDR3 DNA: TGTGCCAGCAGCTTCAACAGGGGTCGGGATCAGCCCCAGCATTTT. This chain connects TRBV7-9 to TRBJ1-5; 7 bases fit TRBD1. The CDR3 loop spans 15 amino acids. CDR1 and CDR2 from the germline V gene are SEHNR and FQNEAQ (reference sequence). With 3 bases clipped from V and 5 bases from J, the junction kept 7 bases outside the gene matches.

The chain carries TRBV27 and TRBJ1-1; D gene ambiguous. CDR1 and CDR2 (germline): MNHEY, SMNVEV (reference sequence). The V end lost 3 bases, the J end lost 4 bases, and 12 bases lay between the germline ends. The CDR3 has 14 amino acids. CDR3 DNA: TGTGCCAGCAGTTTTTCACAGTTCTCCACTGAAGCTTTCTTT. Translation gives CASSFSQFSTEAFF.

The V and J genes are TRBV7-2 and TRBJ2-7; the match to TRBD2 covers 12 bases. In germline, CDR1 is SGHTA, CDR2 FQGNSA. With V trimmed by 5 bases and J by 4 bases, 6 bases remained unmatched. The CDR3 loop spans 15 amino acids. The CDR3 loop is CASSITSGGTYEQYF. DNA of the CDR3: TGTGCCAGCAGCATAACTAGCGGGGGGACTTACGAGCAGTACTTC.

The CDR3 spells CATSDLGADGELFF. CDR3 nucleotide sequence: TGTGCCACCAGTGATCTGGGAGCCGACGGGGAGCTGTTTTTT. This chain uses TRBV24-1 with TRBJ2-2; a weak D match, TRBD2 (5 bases). The germline CDR1 and CDR2 sequences are KGHDR and SFDVKD. Trimming stripped 3 bases from V and 7 bases from J, with 11 bases between. The CDR3 is made up of 14 amino acids.

The chain has TRBV18 and TRBJ1-4; 9 bases fit TRBD1. Germline assignment: CDR1 KGHSH and CDR2 LQKENI. V was pared by 2 bases and J by 5 bases, with 12 bases of the junction left unmatched. This CDR3 is 18 amino acids long. The CDR3 spells CASSPRGVLGQGNEKLFF. Here the CDR3 DNA reads TGTGCCAGCTCACCAAGGGGTGTCCTGGGACAGGGCAATGAAAAACTGTTTTTT.

This CDR3 reads CASSEGQARGQPQHF. CDR3 coding DNA: TGTGCCAGCAGTGAGGGACAGGCCCGCGGTCAGCCCCAGCATTTT. The chain has TRBV2 and TRBJ1-5, with 8 positions matching TRBD1. CDR1 SNHLY and CDR2 FYNNEI come from the germline V gene. With 3 bases clipped from V and 6 bases from J, the junction kept 7 bases outside the gene matches. The CDR3 is 15 amino acids.

The chain is built from TRBV10-3 and TRBJ2-3, with TRBD2 identical over 7 bases. The CDR3 contains 15 residues. Unmatched junction bases numbered 8, after V lost 3 bases and J lost 5 bases. The germline V gene has CDR1 ENHRY and CDR2 SYGVKD. The CDR3 loop reads CAISDVGGPKDTQYF. Here the CDR3 DNA reads TGTGCCATCAGTGACGTGGGAGGGCCTAAAGATACGCAGTATTTT.

The chain links TRBV28 to TRBJ2-1; maybe TRBD2 (6 bases). The V gene lost 3 bases and the J gene lost 0 bases, with 15 bases spanning the gap. CDR3 size: 17 residues. Germline assignment: CDR1 MDHEN and CDR2 SYDVKM. The CDR3 protein is CASSFWGRRSSYNEQFF. CDR3 DNA: TGTGCCAGCAGTTTTTGGGGGAGGCGGAGCTCCTACAATGAGCAGTTCTTC.

The chain combines TRBV14 with TRBJ1-2; D not resolved. The CDR3 runs 13 residues. Trimming shortened V by 3 bases and J by 1 base, and 6 bases separated the two germline ends. Per germline, CDR1 SGHDN and CDR2 FVKESK. The CDR3 is CASSQNSNYGYTF. In DNA, the CDR3 is TGTGCCAGCAGCCAGAACAGTAACTATGGCTACACCTTC.

The chain links TRBV6-5 to TRBJ2-1; 9 bases line up with TRBD2. CDR1 is MNHEY, CDR2 SVGAGI, per germline. After removal of 7 bases from V and 4 bases from J, the junction contained 8 bases not matched to a gene. The CDR3 sequence is 15 residues long. The CDR3 region is CASKQTSGTYNEQFF. CDR3 in DNA: TGTGCCAGCAAGCAGACTAGCGGAACGTACAATGAGCAGTTCTTC.

This rearrangement joins TRBV5-1 to TRBJ2-5, with 10 bases identical to TRBD2. This CDR3 contains 16 residues. Germline lookup yields CDR1 SGHRS and CDR2 YFSETQ. With V trimmed by 1 base and J by 1 base, 4 bases remained unmatched. For the CDR3, the DNA is TGCGCCAGCAGCTTGCCGGGACTAGCGTCCCAAGAGACCCAGTACTTC. Translation: CASSLPGLASQETQYF.

J is TRBJ1-4 and V is TRBV2; D call uncertain. Germline CDR1 is SNHLY and CDR2 is FYNNEI. The CDR3 loop spans 15 amino acids. The germline V and J ends were trimmed by 4 bases and 0 bases, with 9 bases remaining between them. The CDR3 sequence is CASSADFATNEKLFF. The CDR3 DNA reads as TGTGCCAGCAGTGCGGACTTTGCAACTAATGAAAAACTGTTTTTT. Full variable domain (rest looked up from reference TRBV2 and TRBJ1-4): EPEVTQTPSHQVTQMGQEVILRCVPISNHLYFYWYRQILGQKVEFLVSFYNNEISEKSEIFDDQFSVERPDGSNFTLKIRSTKLEDSAMYFCASSADFATNEKLFFGSGTQLSVL.